The clone carrying this TCR beta chain was counted a few times. TCRdb's copy holds only in-frame clones and misses some; the assay was immunoSEQ multiplex PCR. The sample contains 450,000 to 650,000 clones, more than 75% of which appear only once. This specimen belongs to a study of shared T cell receptors in the human thymus. The CDR3 spans 14 residues. Per germline, CDR1 MRHNA and CDR2 SNTAGT. V shed 4 bases, J shed 7 bases, and the junction held 6 bases outside the gene matches. This sample was shared with a second study, whose subject was human thymus T cells. In that study: Use of V and J genes seemed skewed within the thymic and blood repertoires.

Sequencing input: thymocytes. The sequence came from a boy less than two years old with a congenital heart defect. The chain uses TRBV6-4 and TRBJ2-1; TRBD2 matches at 8 bases. The chain's CDR3 is CASSVGGADNEQFF. The DNA for the CDR3 is TGTGCCAGCAGTGTCGGGGGGGCGGATAATGAGCAGTTCTTC.